This is a list of T cell receptor beta chains from one sample in a study of blood T cells in healthy people across ages. Each CDR3 protein is one row after TCRdb ran MiXCR on the 5' RACE reads. The table shows around 870,000 distinct CDR3 sequences, with around 30% occurring only once. The sequencing sample was made of blood. The receptors shown here come from a woman older than 75 in good health. Each CDR3 is given with its conserved first and last residue. D genes are given only for firm matches. A row's size may be missing; if present it is once, few, many or a size class.

abundance	d_gene	v_gene	j_gene	CDR3aa	CDR3nt
few	.	TRBV9	TRBJ2-2	CASSALARNTGELFF	TGTGCCAGCAGCGCCCTAGCTCGGAACACCGGGGAGCTGTTTTTT
.	.	TRBV5-5	TRBJ1-2	CASSRGESTYGYTF	TGTGCCAGCAGCCGGGGAGAGTCCACCTATGGCTACACCTTC
many	TRBD2	TRBV20-1	TRBJ2-1	CSARPPPGTRGYNEQFF	TGCAGTGCTAGACCCCCTCCCGGGACTAGAGGCTACAATGAGCAGTTCTTC
many	.	TRBV2	TRBJ1-6	CASRTEFLPLHF	TGTGCCAGCAGGACAGAGTTTCTTCCCCTCCACTTT
many	.	TRBV20-1	TRBJ2-5	CSARDPNGAPETQYF	TGCAGTGCTAGAGATCCTAACGGGGCCCCGGAGACCCAGTACTTC
.	TRBD1	TRBV28	TRBJ1-2	CASSLGGQRGYGYTF	TGTGCCAGCAGTTTAGGGGGACAGAGGGGATATGGCTACACCTTC
.	TRBD1	TRBV6-1	TRBJ1-2	CASRGGTGRYGYTF	TGTGCCAGCAGGGGGGGGACAGGGCGTTATGGCTACACCTTC
many	.	TRBV6-2/TRBV6-3	TRBJ2-6	CASRYTGSGANVLTF	TGTGCCAGCAGATACACAGGCTCTGGGGCCAACGTCCTGACTTTC
many	.	TRBV7-2	TRBJ2-3	CASTKDWGANTQYF	TGTGCCAGCACCAAAGACTGGGGGGCGAATACGCAGTATTTT
.	TRBD2	TRBV5-6	TRBJ2-1	CASSFGGAENEQFF	TGTGCCAGCAGCTTCGGGGGGGCAGAGAATGAGCAGTTCTTC
many	.	TRBV9	TRBJ2-3	CASSVTVSITDTQYF	TGTGCCAGCAGCGTGACAGTATCGATCACAGATACGCAGTATTTT
.	.	TRBV18	TRBJ2-2	CASSPLSPNTRELFF	TGTGCCAGCTCACCACTTTCGCCGAACACCAGGGAGCTGTTTTTT
many	.	TRBV5-1	TRBJ2-2	CASSFGPAGVNTGELFF	TGCGCCAGCAGCTTTGGACCGGCAGGGGTGAACACCGGGGAGCTGTTTTTT
few	.	TRBV9	TRBJ1-2	CASSVDGRESGGYTF	TGTGCCAGCAGCGTAGACGGCAGGGAGTCGGGTGGCTACACCTTC
few	.	TRBV5-1	TRBJ1-6	CASSLEGSGVSPLHF	TGCGCCAGCAGCTTGGAGGGATCGGGGGTTTCACCCCTCCACTTT
.	.	TRBV5-8	TRBJ2-4	CASSLVSGTAKNIQYF	TGTGCCAGCAGCTTGGTTTCGGGGACGGCCAAAAACATTCAGTACTTC
.	TRBD1	TRBV19	TRBJ2-2	CASTTSRTGLTGELFF	TGTGCCAGTACGACCTCCCGGACAGGCCTCACCGGGGAGCTGTTTTTT
many	.	TRBV7-8	TRBJ2-6	CASSFSGQSISGANVLTF	TGTGCCAGCAGCTTTTCCGGACAGTCAATCTCTGGGGCCAACGTCCTGACTTTC
.	.	TRBV12-3/TRBV12-4	TRBJ2-5	CASSLWEAGETQYF	TGTGCCAGCAGTTTGTGGGAGGCCGGGGAGACCCAGTACTTC
many	.	TRBV5-1	TRBJ2-3	CASSLGLQSTDTQYF	TGCGCCAGCAGCTTAGGACTCCAAAGCACAGATACGCAGTATTTT
many	.	TRBV2	TRBJ2-3	CASSSGQLSTDTQYF	TGTGCCAGCAGTAGCGGGCAGCTCAGCACAGATACGCAGTATTTT
.	.	TRBV7-2	TRBJ2-5	CASSRYPPRAQETQYF	TGTGCCAGCAGCCGTTATCCGCCTAGGGCGCAAGAGACCCAGTACTTC
.	.	TRBV19	TRBJ2-1	CASSIGGQGFYNEQFF	TGTGCCAGTAGTATAGGGGGGCAGGGCTTCTACAATGAGCAGTTCTTC
many	.	TRBV7-2	TRBJ1-1	CASSLARRGGTEAFF	TGTGCCAGCAGCTTAGCGCGCAGGGGAGGAACTGAAGCTTTCTTT